The clone carrying this TCR beta chain was recorded only once. Antigen unknown. This record comes from a study of PD-L1 blockade in urothelial cancer. Study details: Between 0 and 3 prior chemotherapy regimens had been given to patients. Findings of the study overall: Where pretreatment blood TCR clonality fell below the median, better survival was predicted. Those with durable benefit had larger increases in tumor-associated blood clones at 3 weeks.

Time point described: pretreatment peripheral blood. Synthetic TCR analog templates were spiked into all PCRs individually. Generated by immunoSEQ multiplex PCR, the TCRdb table keeps only in-frame clones and is missing some. The profile shows tens of thousands of clones, around 89% of them singletons. Trimming cost V 2 bases and J 1 base, with 8 bases left between them. CDR1 and CDR2 (germline): ENHRY, SYGVKD. This CDR3 has 14 residues. This chain uses TRBV10-3 with TRBJ1-1; D uncertain. Sequencing was performed on PBMCs, taken around atezolizumab (anti-PD-L1) treatment. The source of this sequence is a man aged 60-69 years with urothelial cancer. The CDR3 region is CAISEGQTNTEAFF. The DNA for the CDR3 is TGTGCCATCAGTGAGGGGCAGACGAACACTGAAGCTTTCTTT.